The 28 T cell receptor beta chains presented below share a single source sample, sequenced in a study of T cells in Graves' hyperthyroidism and ophthalmopathy. Authors of the study amplified TCR beta CDR3 regions from RNA transcripts. Researchers ran a first-round RT-PCR on the TCR CDR3 using the HTBI primer set. TCRdb re-called the multiplex PCR reads through MiXCR, storing one row per CDR3 protein. The sample includes around 340,000 distinct CDR3 sequences, less than 20% of them seen just once. The sequencing sample was made of blood. All receptors come from a woman in her forties with Graves' ophthalmopathy.

There are many counts of this clonotype. The V call is TRBV19, the J call TRBJ1-1; no clear D. The CDR3 length is 12 residues. The germline V gene has CDR1 LNHDA and CDR2 SQIVND (reference sequence). The V and J ends lost 7 bases and 0 bases respectively, with 6 bases between them. CDR3 DNA: TGTGCCAGTAACACTATGAACACTGAAGCTTTCTTT. Amino acid sequence: CASNTMNTEAFF.

This clonotype was detected only a few times. This chain uses TRBV4-1 with TRBJ2-5, with TRBD1 as a possible D gene (6 bases). V shed 5 bases and J shed 5 bases, with 18 bases lying between them. The CDR3 runs to 15 residues. Germline assignment: CDR1 MGHRA and CDR2 YSYEKL. The CDR3: CASSKGQPSRETQYF. CDR3 coding DNA: TGCGCCAGCAGCAAAGGACAGCCCTCCAGGGAGACCCAGTACTTC.

This clonotype was seen many times. This rearrangement joins TRBV12-3 or TRBV12-4 to TRBJ1-2; D is unclear. The length of the CDR3 is 16 residues. V lost 7 bases, J lost 3 bases, and 21 bases lay in between. The CDR3 loop is CASTPNWGTGHYGYTF. CDR3 sequence (DNA): TGTGCCAGCACCCCCAACTGGGGAACCGGGCACTATGGCTACACCTTC.

The chain combines TRBV24-1 with TRBJ2-7; 10 bases agree with TRBD1. Per germline, CDR1 KGHDR and CDR2 SFDVKD. This CDR3 has 16 residues. V dropped 1 base and J dropped 2; count of bases not matched to a gene: 4. The CDR3 bases are TGTGCCACCAGTGATTTTACCGGGACAGGGGCCTACGAGCAGTACTTC. Encoded protein: CATSDFTGTGAYEQYF.

This clonotype was seen ten or more times. This chain uses TRBV15 with TRBJ1-2, with 7 positions matching TRBD1. The germline CDR1 and CDR2 sequences are LNHNV and YYDKDF (reference sequence). The CDR3 sequence is 15 residues long. J was trimmed by 7 bases and V by 0 bases; bases with no gene match: 8. The CDR3: CATSRDLGTASGYTF. CDR3 bases: TGTGCCACCAGCAGAGATCTAGGGACAGCCTCTGGCTACACCTTC.

The chain carries TRBV12-3 or TRBV12-4 and TRBJ1-1, with no clear D. The CDR3 extends over 13 amino acids. Trimming removed 4 bases at V and 11 bases at J, with 17 bases between. The CDR3 loop is CASSSAPPAGAFF. CDR3 nucleotide sequence: TGTGCCAGCAGTTCGGCGCCTCCCGCCGGTGCTTTCTTT.

Concerning this clonotype itself: A clone one base away is much larger, so this may be a read error. The chain employs TRBV24-1 and TRBJ1-5; maybe TRBD1 (5 bases). Trimming took off 6 bases at V and 5 bases at J, with 13 bases between the two ends. There are 14 residues in the CDR3. Germline V gives CDR1 KGHDR, CDR2 SFDVKD. The CDR3 nucleotides are TGTGCCACCAGTTTTGGGGGGGAGGATCAGCCCCAGCATTTT. Translation gives CATSFGGEDQPQHF.

At least ten counts were recorded for this clonotype. The chain joins TRBV7-2 to TRBJ1-1; TRBD1 might be the D (6 bases). Germline V CDR1 and CDR2: SGHTA, FQGNSA. This CDR3 region has 17 residues. V lost 7 bases and J 0 bases, leaving 21 bases between the germline ends. DNA for the CDR3: TGTGCCAGCACCACGCCCCGGGACAAGAAAATGAACACTGAAGCTTTCTTT. Translated, it gives CASTTPRDKKMNTEAFF.

The chain has TRBV30 and TRBJ1-5; D call uncertain. The CDR3 extends over 13 amino acids. Germline V gene sequence: CDR1 GTSNPN, CDR2 SVGIG (reference sequence). V shed 3 bases and J shed 6 bases, with 12 bases lying between them. CDR3 DNA sequence: TGTGCCTGGAGCGTGGACGGGTCTCAGCCCCAGCATTTT. Translation gives CAWSVDGSQPQHF.

In this sample, this clonotype turned up many times. V gene TRBV6-1 combines with J gene TRBJ1-1, with D unclear. CDR1 is MNHNS, CDR2 SASEGT, per germline. The V end lost 6 bases, the J end lost 3 bases, and 20 bases lay between the germline ends. The CDR3 consists of 16 residues. CDR3: CASSQTSGPDHTEAFF. CDR3 in DNA: TGTGCCAGCAGCCAGACCTCTGGACCCGATCACACTGAAGCTTTCTTT.

This chain connects TRBV12-3 or TRBV12-4 to TRBJ2-7, with 9 bases lining up with TRBD2. After removal of 6 bases from V and 2 bases from J, the junction contained 8 bases not matched to a gene. CDR3 length: 15 residues. CDR3 sequence reads: CASSRGGASTYEQYF. The CDR3 region has the DNA TGTGCCAGCAGCCGCGGGGGGGCGTCGACCTACGAGCAGTACTTC.

This clonotype was observed at least ten times. The genes are TRBV29-1 and TRBJ2-7; D not certain. CDR1 is SQVTM, CDR2 ANQGSEA, per germline. The CDR3 covers 14 residues. Trimming took 0 bases from V and 0 from J, leaving 9 bases between them. CDR3 bases: TGCAGCGTTGAAGAAACCAGGAGCTCCTACGAGCAGTACTTC. Its translation: CSVEETRSSYEQYF.

The V and J genes are TRBV6-1 and TRBJ1-3, with 7 bases lining up with TRBD1. Germline CDR1 is MNHNS and CDR2 is SASEGT. This CDR3 spans 14 amino acids. Losses at the gene ends were 6 bases for V and 2 bases for J; bases not matched to a gene: 4. The CDR3 here is CASRSTGTGNTIYF. CDR3 bases: TGTGCCAGCAGATCGACAGGGACTGGAAACACCATATATTTT.

The chain couples TRBV30 to TRBJ1-1, with TRBD1 identical over 10 bases. Germline lookup yields CDR1 GTSNPN and CDR2 SVGIG (reference sequence). CDR3 length: 14 amino acids. Losses at the gene ends were 1 base for V and 3 bases for J; bases not matched to a gene: 2. Here the CDR3 reads CAWSGDRGYTEAFF. The CDR3 nucleotides are TGTGCCTGGAGTGGGGACAGGGGATACACTGAAGCTTTCTTT.

This clonotype was counted at least ten times. The CDR3 here is CASTTGQGMLNTEAFF. As DNA, the CDR3 is TGTGCCAGCACTACTGGACAGGGGATGTTGAACACTGAAGCTTTCTTT. The chain couples TRBV6-2 or TRBV6-3 to TRBJ1-1, with 9 bases matching TRBD1. In germline, CDR1 is MNHEY, CDR2 SVGEGT. V shed 7 bases, J shed 0 bases, and the junction held 9 bases outside the gene matches. The CDR3 extends over 16 amino acids.

This clonotype was seen a few times. This sequence joins TRBV11-2 and TRBJ2-3; no reliable D call. This CDR3 is 11 amino acids long. Germline-derived CDR1 and CDR2 are SGHAT and FQNNGV. V lost 5 bases, J lost 5 bases, and 5 bases lay in between. CDR3 DNA: TGTGCCAGCAGCCCTCAAGATACGCAGTATTTT. Translating it yields CASSPQDTQYF.

This clonotype was seen ten or more times. The chain links TRBV7-2 to TRBJ2-4; D unresolved. The length of the CDR3 is 11 residues. Trimming took 7 bases from V and 9 from J, leaving 10 bases between them. Germline CDR1 SGHTA, CDR2 FQGNSA. CDR3 nucleotides: TGTGCCAGCATGGGATCGGGCATTCAGTACTTC. Translating gives CASMGSGIQYF.

The sample holds many counts of this clonotype. The chain employs TRBV28 and TRBJ1-2; D is possibly TRBD1 (5 bases). CDR3 size: 17 residues. Trimming took off 5 bases at V and 1 base at J, with 20 bases between the two ends. Germline V gene lookup returns CDR1 MDHEN and CDR2 SYDVKM. As DNA, the CDR3 is TGTGCCAGCAGTGGTCCCCCTCAGGGTCGGGTTAACTATGGCTACACCTTC. It is translated as CASSGPPQGRVNYGYTF.

The sample holds many counts of this clonotype. The V and J genes are TRBV4-1 and TRBJ2-5; 7 positions agree with TRBD1. In germline, CDR1 is MGHRA, CDR2 YSYEKL. V was clipped by 1 base and J by 3 bases; unmatched bases: 11. CDR3 length: 17 residues. The CDR3, as DNA: TGCGCCAGCAGCCAAGGCCCAGACAGGGAGATTGAAGAGACCCAGTACTTC. Translated: CASSQGPDREIEETQYF.

V gene TRBV20-1 combines with J gene TRBJ2-7; TRBD1 might be the D (6 bases). V was pared by 5 bases and J by 0 bases, with 17 bases between. This CDR3 has 15 amino acids. Germline lookup yields CDR1 DFQATT and CDR2 SNEGSKA (reference sequence). CDR3 amino acids: CSALPPGAGSYEQYF. In DNA, the CDR3 is TGCAGTGCTCTTCCCCCAGGGGCGGGCTCCTACGAGCAGTACTTC.

Comments on this clonotype: This may be a read error, as it is one base from a much larger clone. The J gene is TRBJ2-2, the V gene TRBV4-3, with a weak D call TRBD2 (7 bases). The CDR3 covers 16 residues. The germline V gene has CDR1 LGHNA and CDR2 YSLEER. CDR3 DNA: TGCGCCAGCAGCCAAGATCCTCCGGGGGGCACCGGGGGGCTGTTTTTT. This codes for CASSQDPPGGTGGLFF.

This clonotype was observed many times. The V call is TRBV12-3 or TRBV12-4, the J call TRBJ1-3; perhaps TRBD1 as D (5 bases). V lost 5 bases and J lost 0, with 11 bases in between. CDR3 size: 15 residues. In DNA form, the CDR3 reads TGTGCCAGCAGTCCGGGACTGAACTCTGGAAACACCATATATTTT. It specifies CASSPGLNSGNTIYF.

The chain couples TRBV30 to TRBJ2-5; D is undetermined. The CDR3 spans 13 residues. CDR1 GTSNPN and CDR2 SVGIG come from the germline V gene (reference sequence). Trimming cost V 0 bases and J 5 bases, with 10 bases left between them. CDR3 region: CAWSVPVGETQYF. For the CDR3, the DNA is TGTGCCTGGAGTGTACCGGTGGGGGAGACCCAGTACTTC.

This clonotype was observed at least ten times. The chain is built from TRBV19 and TRBJ2-7, with D possibly being TRBD2 (6 bases). CDR3 length: 13 amino acids. Looked up from germline, CDR1 is LNHDA and CDR2 is SQIVND (reference sequence). Between the trimmed V and J ends, which lost 3 bases and 2 bases, there was a span of 8 bases. The CDR3 reads CASSMGGAYEQYF. CDR3 DNA sequence: TGTGCCAGTAGTATGGGCGGGGCCTACGAGCAGTACTTC.

J is TRBJ1-1 and V is TRBV27, with D unresolved. There are 14 residues in the CDR3. Trimming left V 3 bases short and J 3 bases short, with 11 bases between. CDR1 MNHEY and CDR2 SMNVEV come from the germline V gene (reference sequence). The CDR3 DNA reads TGTGCCAGCAGTTTTCTTGGTCGGGACACTGAAGCTTTCTTT. It encodes CASSFLGRDTEAFF.

This clonotype was counted at least ten times. The chain employs TRBV6-2 or TRBV6-3 and TRBJ2-2, with TRBD1 as a possible D gene (5 bases). The CDR3 is 15 residues long. Between the trimmed V and J ends, which lost 2 bases and 8 bases, there was a span of 15 bases. Germline V gene sequence: CDR1 MNHEY, CDR2 SVGEGT. In nucleotides, the CDR3 is TGTGCCAGCAGTTACAGCGCATCAGGGTGGGGGGAGCTGTTTTTT. Its protein product is CASSYSASGWGELFF.

This clonotype was recorded a few times. CDR3 nucleotides: TGTGCCAGCAGCTTAGGCCGTGAAGTTCCCCAGCCCCAGCATTTT. Protein: CASSLGREVPQPQHF. This chain connects TRBV13 to TRBJ1-5; D gene uncertain. Trimming pared 0 bases from V and 7 bases from J, leaving 13 bases between. This CDR3 has 15 residues. The V gene's germline CDR1 is PRHDT and CDR2 FYEKMQ (reference sequence).

This clonotype was seen ten or more times. The chain combines TRBV10-3 with TRBJ1-2; 9 bases line up with TRBD1. Germline V CDR1 and CDR2: ENHRY, SYGVKD. The CDR3 contains 16 residues. Losses at the gene ends were 8 bases for V and 8 bases for J; bases not matched to a gene: 18. The CDR3 region is CAILRGGTGPKDGYTF. As DNA, the CDR3 is TGTGCCATCCTAAGAGGAGGGACAGGGCCAAAAGACGGCTACACCTTC.